The 21 T cell receptor beta chains listed next were all sequenced from one sample in a study of a mutant IDH1 vaccine in newly diagnosed glioma. Method: immunoSEQ multiplex PCR; TCRdb's copy keeps in-frame clones and lacks some. The sample lists about 56,000 clones; less than 80% were seen once. Their target antigens are unknown. Time point given: week 47, end of study. Each dose delivered 300 ug of mutant IDH1 20-mer peptide subcutaneously with imiquimod. The source was PBMCs, collected from a glioma patient whose treatment included an IDH1 peptide vaccine. Receptor source: a man aged 45 to 65 with glioma.

This clone was detected only a few times. The chain couples TRBV2 to TRBJ1-1; unclear D gene. The V end lost 1 base, the J end lost 9 bases, and 12 bases lay between the germline ends. CDR1 is SNHLY, CDR2 FYNNEI, per germline. This CDR3 region has 13 residues. The CDR3 DNA is TGTGCCAGCAGTGAAGATATAGGGAGTCAAGCTTTCTTT. This gives the protein CASSEDIGSQAFF.

The V and J genes are TRBV9 and TRBJ1-6, with a weak D call TRBD1 (5 bases). Germline loops: CDR1 SGDLS, CDR2 YYNGEE. V was shortened by 2 bases and J by 8 bases, with 14 bases between the two germline ends. The CDR3 has 15 amino acids. CDR3 in DNA: TGTGCCAGCAGCGTGAATCAGGGAAGGGATTCACCCCTCCACTTT. Translation: CASSVNQGRDSPLHF.

The rearrangement links TRBV2 to TRBJ1-2; 7 bases line up with TRBD1. Unmatched junction bases numbered 19, after V lost 7 bases and J lost 8 bases. The length of the CDR3 is 16 residues. From germline, CDR1 is SNHLY and CDR2 FYNNEI. DNA for the CDR3: TGTGCCAGCATCCCTAGAGGGCAACAGGGGATAGGCGGCTACACCTTC. Translated, it gives CASIPRGQQGIGGYTF.

This chain joins TRBV5-1 and TRBJ2-7; D possibly matches TRBD1 or TRBD2 (5 bases each). The CDR3 loop spans 12 amino acids. Germline-derived CDR1 and CDR2 are SGHRS and YFSETQ. V lost 6 bases and J 4 bases, leaving 11 bases between the germline ends. The DNA of the CDR3 is TGCGCCAGCAACACCGAGGGGTACGAGCAGTACTTC. It is translated as CASNTEGYEQYF.

This clone is termed medium-sized (0.01 to 0.1%). This chain links TRBV7-6 with TRBJ2-7; a weak D match, TRBD1 (5 bases). With 5 bases removed from V and 0 bases from J, the gap between germline ends came to 8 bases. The CDR3 is 13 residues long. CDR1 is SGHVS, CDR2 FNYEAQ, per germline. CDR3 in amino acids: CASSGASSYEQYF. The CDR3, as DNA: TGTGCCAGCAGCGGGGCCAGCTCCTACGAGCAGTACTTC.

The V call is TRBV9, the J call TRBJ2-1; D is possibly TRBD2 (6 bases). CDR1 and CDR2 (germline): SGDLS, YYNGEE. V was clipped by 2 bases and J by 5 bases, with 14 bases between them. This CDR3 comprises 15 residues. The CDR3 sequence is CASSVTTGTHNEQFF. The CDR3 nucleotides read TGTGCCAGCAGCGTTACGACCGGGACTCACAATGAGCAGTTCTTC.

The chain links TRBV30 to TRBJ2-7; 10 nucleotides match TRBD1. Germline lookup yields CDR1 GTSNPN and CDR2 SVGIG (reference sequence). This CDR3 is built from 15 residues. V trimming: 1 base; J trimming: 7 bases; junction bases outside the gene matches: 10. The CDR3 sequence is CAWSGWDRGGGEQYF. Here the CDR3 DNA reads TGTGCCTGGAGTGGGTGGGACAGGGGAGGAGGGGAGCAGTACTTC.

V gene TRBV9 combines with J gene TRBJ2-1; D is uncertain. This CDR3 spans 13 amino acids. Germline-derived CDR1 and CDR2 are SGDLS and YYNGEE. V lost 0 bases, J lost 4 bases, and 5 bases lay in between. For the CDR3, the DNA is TGTGCCAGCAGCGTAGACCCGTACAATGAGCAGTTCTTC. Translating gives CASSVDPYNEQFF.

The chain is built from TRBV2 and TRBJ1-4; D gene uncertain. The CDR3 consists of 14 residues. The V end lost 4 bases, the J end lost 3 bases, and 9 bases lay between the germline ends. Germline V gene lookup returns CDR1 SNHLY and CDR2 FYNNEI. The CDR3 nucleotides are TGTGCCAGCAGTGTTGATAGGTCTAATGAAAAACTGTTTTTT. Translating it yields CASSVDRSNEKLFF.

The genes are TRBV30 and TRBJ1-5; no firm D call. Trimming took 8 bases from V and 4 from J, leaving 15 bases between them. The germline gives CDR1 GTSNPN, CDR2 SVGIG (reference sequence). The CDR3 has 13 amino acids. DNA for the CDR3: TGTGCCAGCAAGGCAGGCGGGAATCAGCCCCAGCATTTT. Translation: CASKAGGNQPQHF.

V and J are TRBV7-2 and TRBJ2-7; 8 bases are a match to TRBD2. The V segment lost 5 bases and the J segment 7 bases; nucleotides outside the gene matches: 7. CDR3 size: 13 residues. Germline V gene sequence: CDR1 SGHTA, CDR2 FQGNSA. Here the CDR3 reads CASSPGRVREQYF. The DNA for the CDR3 is TGTGCCAGCAGCCCCGGGAGGGTAAGGGAGCAGTACTTC.

This chain joins TRBV28 and TRBJ2-1, with D maybe TRBD2 (7 bases). Trimming pared 6 bases from V and 5 bases from J, leaving 17 bases between. Germline loops: CDR1 MDHEN, CDR2 SYDVKM. The CDR3 has 15 amino acids. CDR3 amino acids: CASSLKGGRDNEQFF. CDR3 nucleotides: TGTGCCAGCAGCTTGAAGGGGGGGCGGGACAATGAGCAGTTCTTC.

V usage is TRBV5-4 and J usage is TRBJ2-1; 10 bases match TRBD2. CDR1 and CDR2 from the germline V gene are SGHNT and YYREEE (reference sequence). Germline trimming cut 4 bases from V and 8 bases from J; bases unmatched to any gene: 9. The length of the CDR3 is 15 residues. Here the CDR3 reads CASSQQAGGVYEQFF. The DNA of the CDR3 is TGTGCCAGCAGCCAACAAGCGGGGGGGGTGTATGAGCAGTTCTTC.

This clone occurred once. The V and J genes are TRBV13 and TRBJ2-7; D gene uncertain. Germline CDR1 and CDR2: PRHDT and FYEKMQ (reference sequence). CDR3 length equals 14 residues. Between the trimmed V and J ends, which lost 3 bases and 0 bases, there was a span of 9 bases. This chain's CDR3 is CASSFKGSSYEQYF. CDR3 bases: TGTGCCAGCAGCTTTAAGGGCAGCTCCTACGAGCAGTACTTC. The full variable domain, completed using reference TRBV13 and TRBJ2-7, is AAGVIQSPRHLIKEKRETATLKCYPIPRHDTVYWYQQGPGQDPQFLISFYEKMQSDKGSIPDRFSAQQFSDYHSELNMSSLELGDSALYFCASSFKGSSYEQYFGPGTRLTVT.

This chain uses TRBV27 with TRBJ1-5, with a tentative D call TRBD1 (5 bases). The CDR3 is made up of 13 amino acids. Trimming cost V 6 bases and J 5 bases, with 11 bases left between them. Germline loops: CDR1 MNHEY, CDR2 SMNVEV (reference sequence). CDR3 coding DNA: TGTGCCAGCAGCCAGGGAAGTCATCAGCCCCAGCATTTT. Amino acids: CASSQGSHQPQHF.

The J gene is TRBJ1-1, the V gene TRBV19; D gene uncertain. CDR3 size: 16 residues. Germline CDR1 LNHDA, CDR2 SQIVND (reference sequence). The V and J ends lost 7 bases and 1 base respectively, with 19 bases between them. The CDR3 region has the DNA TGTGCCAGTAAAAAGGGCAGAGTACAATCGAACACTGAAGCTTTCTTT. Its protein is CASKKGRVQSNTEAFF.

The chain combines TRBV7-2 with TRBJ2-1; TRBD2 is a possible D gene (5 bases). This CDR3 has 15 residues. The germline gives CDR1 SGHTA, CDR2 FQGNSA. Trimming removed 3 bases from V and 0 bases from J, with 9 bases in between. The CDR3 protein is CASSFPGDSYNEQFF. The CDR3 DNA follows: TGTGCCAGCAGCTTCCCCGGGGACTCCTACAATGAGCAGTTCTTC.

The chain couples TRBV10-1 to TRBJ2-7, with a possible D match to TRBD1 (6 bases). The germline V and J ends were trimmed by 0 bases and 2 bases, with 14 bases remaining between them. Germline values: CDR1 WNHNN, CDR2 SYGVQD (reference sequence). There are 16 residues in the CDR3. In DNA form, the CDR3 reads TGCGCCAGCAGTGAGTCGTCTAGGGGGATCGCCTACGAGCAGTACTTC. It specifies CASSESSRGIAYEQYF.

There are a few counts of this clone. The chain couples TRBV5-1 to TRBJ1-4; perhaps TRBD1 as D (5 bases). The CDR3 is 17 amino acids. V dropped 0 bases and J dropped 3 bases, with 15 bases sitting between them. Germline loops: CDR1 SGHRS, CDR2 YFSETQ. As DNA, the CDR3 is TGCGCCAGCAGCTTGGAGACAGCAGTTGGTCCTAATGAAAAACTGTTTTTT. Translated: CASSLETAVGPNEKLFF.

The chain recombines TRBV5-1 with TRBJ2-3, with TRBD2 as a possible D gene (5 bases). V dropped 1 base and J dropped 0 bases, with 6 bases sitting between them. There are 14 residues in the CDR3. In germline, CDR1 is SGHRS, CDR2 YFSETQ. CDR3 amino acids: CASSLSGSTDTQYF. The CDR3 DNA follows: TGCGCCAGCAGCTTGAGCGGCAGCACAGATACGCAGTATTTT.

This chain connects TRBV5-1 to TRBJ1-4; D remains unclear. CDR1 SGHRS and CDR2 YFSETQ come from the germline V gene. This CDR3 spans 15 amino acids. With 1 base removed from V and 0 bases from J, the gap between germline ends came to 7 bases. CDR3 nucleotide sequence: TGCGCCAGCAGCTTGTCCACAGCAACTAATGAAAAACTGTTTTTT. Protein sequence: CASSLSTATNEKLFF. Supplemented by reference TRBV5-1 and TRBJ1-4, the full variable domain reads KAGVTQTPRYLIKTRGQQVTLSCSPISGHRSVSWYQQTPGQGLQFLFEYFSETQRNKGNFPGRFSGRQFSNSRSEMNVSTLELGDSALYLCASSLSTATNEKLFFGSGTQLSVL.